This T cell receptor beta chain came from a study of shared clonotypes between healthy human individuals. Naive CD8 cells lacked CD45RO and underwent positive selection for CCR7, leaving out terminally differentiated effector memory CD45RA+ cells. Clones were sequenced by immunoSEQ multiplex PCR, and TCRdb holds only the in-frame ones, with some missing. The repertoire consists of about 2 million clones, with less than 95% occurring once and the leading ten covering 1.1%. V was clipped by 0 bases and J by 5 bases; unmatched bases: 4. Germline-derived CDR1 and CDR2 are GTSNPN and SVGIG (reference sequence). The CDR3 sequence is 13 residues long.

The clonotype was recovered from a man aged 18-30 years in good health. The chain combines TRBV30 with TRBJ2-7, with 7 bases fitting TRBD1. The sequencing input was naive CD8+ T cells sorted from blood. CDR3 DNA sequence: TGTGCCTGGAGTGTTGACAGGGACCACGAGCAGTACTTC. Protein product: CAWSVDRDHEQYF.